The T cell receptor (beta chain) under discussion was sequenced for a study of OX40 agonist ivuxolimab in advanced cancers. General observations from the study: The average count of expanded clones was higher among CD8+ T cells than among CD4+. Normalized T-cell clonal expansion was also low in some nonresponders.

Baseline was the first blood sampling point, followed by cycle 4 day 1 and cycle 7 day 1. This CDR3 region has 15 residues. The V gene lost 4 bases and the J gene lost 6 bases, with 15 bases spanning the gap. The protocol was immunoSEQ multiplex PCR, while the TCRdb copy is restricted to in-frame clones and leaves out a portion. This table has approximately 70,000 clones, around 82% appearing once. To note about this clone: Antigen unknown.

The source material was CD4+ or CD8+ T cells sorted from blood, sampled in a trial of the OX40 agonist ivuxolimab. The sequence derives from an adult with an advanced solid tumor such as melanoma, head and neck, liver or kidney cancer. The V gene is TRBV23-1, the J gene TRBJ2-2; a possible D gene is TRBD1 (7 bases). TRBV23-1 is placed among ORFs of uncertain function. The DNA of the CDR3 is TGCGCCAGCAGTCGTCAGGGGGGTCACCCCGGGGAGCTGTTTTTT. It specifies CASSRQGGHPGELFF.